Each of the 29 T cell receptor beta chains below was sequenced from the same sample in a study of graft-versus-host responses after intestinal transplantation. For these TCRs, the target antigens are not known. Some clones are missing from TCRdb's copy, which holds only in-frame ones; the method was immunoSEQ multiplex PCR. The top ten hold 2% to 3% of the sample, which has 70,000 to 75,000 clones, roughly nine tenths seen once. Material: unstimulated CD8+ T cells sorted from spleen or lymph node cells, obtained before intestinal transplant. The receptors were gathered from a human donor who received an intestinal transplant.

This chain links TRBV6-5 with TRBJ2-1; D perhaps matches TRBD1 (6 bases). The CDR3 has 14 amino acids. V was trimmed by 5 bases and J by 4 bases, leaving 12 bases between them. From germline, CDR1 is MNHEY and CDR2 SVGAGI. CDR3 amino acids: CASSEIQGYNEQFF. In DNA, the CDR3 is TGTGCCAGCAGTGAAATACAGGGTTACAATGAGCAGTTCTTC.

This clone was counted between two and nine times. The chain combines TRBV9 with TRBJ1-3; no clear D gene. Trimming stripped 2 bases from V and 0 bases from J, with 9 bases between. This CDR3 has 15 residues. The germline V gene encodes CDR1 SGDLS and CDR2 YYNGEE. This chain's CDR3 is CASSVDWSSGNTIYF. In DNA form, the CDR3 reads TGTGCCAGCAGCGTCGACTGGAGCTCTGGAAACACCATATATTTT.

The CDR3 DNA reads TGTGCCAGCAGCTTATTTGCGGGGGGCTCCTACGAGCAGTACTTC. Translating it yields CASSLFAGGSYEQYF. The V call is TRBV7-2, the J call TRBJ2-7, with 8 bases identical to TRBD2. Germline V gene data show CDR1 as SGHTA and CDR2 as FQGNSA. The CDR3 sequence is 15 residues long. With 2 bases clipped from V and 0 bases from J, the junction kept 3 bases outside the gene matches.

The V gene is TRBV6-5, the J gene TRBJ2-7; D perhaps matches TRBD1 (8 bases). Germline-derived CDR1 and CDR2 are MNHEY and SVGAGI. The CDR3 is 14 residues long. V lost 7 bases and J 5 bases, leaving 18 bases between the germline ends. The CDR3 nucleotides read TGTGCCAGCAAGGGCGGGGGCAGGGGGCACGAGCAGTACTTC. It translates to CASKGGGRGHEQYF.

This chain links TRBV9 with TRBJ2-1; TRBD2 matches 7 bases. Germline CDR1 SGDLS, CDR2 YYNGEE. CDR3 length: 14 amino acids. Trimming cost V 0 bases and J 7 bases; bases outside gene matches: 4. The DNA for the CDR3 is TGTGCCAGCAGCGTAGGCGGGAGTAGGAATGAGCAGTTCTTC. It encodes CASSVGGSRNEQFF.

This chain links TRBV30 with TRBJ2-7; 7 nucleotides agree with TRBD2. The V gene's germline CDR1 is GTSNPN and CDR2 SVGIG (reference sequence). With V trimmed by 3 bases and J by 0 bases, 2 bases remained unmatched. This CDR3 spans 13 amino acids. The CDR3 reads CAWRAGSSYEQYF. CDR3 nucleotides: TGTGCCTGGAGAGCGGGAAGCTCCTACGAGCAGTACTTC.

In nucleotides, the CDR3 is TGTGCCAGCAGTTTACGGACGGACTCACAGTTCTTC. Protein sequence: CASSLRTDSQFF. This chain uses TRBV28 with TRBJ2-1, with a possible D match to TRBD2 (5 bases). This CDR3 is built from 12 residues. Germline CDR1 reads MDHEN; CDR2 reads SYDVKM. V was clipped by 2 bases and J by 13 bases, with 12 bases between them.

The genes are TRBV4-2 and TRBJ2-7; 7 bases are a match to TRBD2. The CDR3 runs to 16 residues. Germline loops: CDR1 LGHNA, CDR2 YNFKEQ. Germline trimming cut 2 bases from V and 0 bases from J; bases unmatched to any gene: 7. The CDR3 coding sequence is TGTGCCAGCAGCCAAACTGGGGGGGAAGGCTCCTACGAGCAGTACTTC. Translation: CASSQTGGEGSYEQYF.

V usage is TRBV27 and J usage is TRBJ1-1; tentatively, D is TRBD1 (6 bases). Germline CDR1 MNHEY, CDR2 SMNVEV (reference sequence). The CDR3 loop spans 15 amino acids. Trimming removed 5 bases from V and 6 bases from J, with 19 bases in between. The CDR3 region has the DNA TGTGCCAGCAGTGGGGCGGGCAGGGGTATCTCTGAAGCTTTCTTT. Amino acids: CASSGAGRGISEAFF.

The V and J genes are TRBV29-1 and TRBJ1-2, with D possibly TRBD1 on 5 matching bases. CDR3 length equals 15 residues. CDR1 SQVTM and CDR2 ANQGSEA come from the germline V gene. The germline V and J ends were trimmed by 4 bases and 6 bases, with 21 bases remaining between them. CDR3 in amino acids: CSVGLGDSLRDGYTF. The CDR3 nucleotides are TGCAGCGTTGGTTTAGGTGACAGCCTCAGAGATGGCTACACCTTC.

The chain is built from TRBV7-3 and TRBJ2-1, with 9 nucleotides matching TRBD2. In germline, CDR1 is SGHTA, CDR2 FQGTGA. Unmatched junction bases numbered 9, after V lost 5 bases and J lost 4 bases. There are 16 residues in the CDR3. CDR3 bases: TGTGCCAGCAGCCCTCAAAGGACTAGCGCATACAATGAGCAGTTCTTC. It translates to CASSPQRTSAYNEQFF.

This chain connects TRBV27 to TRBJ2-7, with 9 bases identical to TRBD1. V dropped 2 bases and J dropped 6; count of bases not matched to a gene: 14. The CDR3 runs to 17 residues. The germline gives CDR1 MNHEY, CDR2 SMNVEV (reference sequence). The CDR3 DNA reads as TGTGCCAGCAGTTTAAGTTGGGTAGGGGACAGGGTACGCGAGCAGTACTTC. Translating gives CASSLSWVGDRVREQYF.

This clone has only one observation. The chain couples TRBV5-6 to TRBJ2-1; 10 bases fit TRBD2. Germline lookup yields CDR1 SGHDT and CDR2 YYEEEE. The CDR3 loop spans 19 amino acids. V lost 2 bases and J lost 5; bases outside the gene matches: 16. CDR3 coding DNA: TGTGCCAGCAGCTTTCTCGGCCCCCTAGCGGGAGACCCTCACAATGAGCAGTTCTTC. Amino acid sequence: CASSFLGPLAGDPHNEQFF.

This chain joins TRBV4-1 and TRBJ2-7; 10 positions match TRBD1. Per the germline V gene, CDR1 is MGHRA and CDR2 is YSYEKL. The CDR3 runs to 15 residues. V lost 4 bases, J lost 5 bases, and 8 bases stayed unmatched. This chain's CDR3 is CASSLRDRGPHEQYF. The CDR3 coding sequence is TGCGCCAGCAGCCTCCGGGACAGGGGTCCCCACGAGCAGTACTTC.

This chain connects TRBV29-1 to TRBJ2-7; TRBD2 aligns across 12 bases. Germline CDR1 reads SQVTM; CDR2 reads ANQGSEA. V shed 6 bases, J shed 0 bases, and the junction held 9 bases outside the gene matches. This CDR3 is 16 amino acids long. CDR3 DNA sequence: TGCAGCGTCTCGGGACTAGCGGGCGCCCACTCCTACGAGCAGTACTTC. Protein product: CSVSGLAGAHSYEQYF.

This chain joins TRBV11-2 and TRBJ2-5; 7 nucleotides agree with TRBD1. The germline gives CDR1 SGHAT, CDR2 FQNNGV. This CDR3 contains 15 residues. Losses at the gene ends were 6 bases for V and 3 bases for J; bases not matched to a gene: 10. The CDR3 coding sequence is TGTGCCAGCAGGTTCATGACCGGGACAGAAGAGACCCAGTACTTC. Residues: CASRFMTGTEETQYF. Full variable domain (outside the CDR3, taken from reference TRBV11-2 and TRBJ2-5): EAGVAQSPRYKIIEKRQSVAFWCNPISGHATLYWYQQILGQGPKLLIQFQNNGVVDDSQLPKDRFSAERLKGVDSTLKIQPAKLEDSAVYLCASRFMTGTEETQYFGPGTRLLVL.

With respect to this clone: One junction end disagrees with the germline gene, perhaps due to a read error. J is TRBJ1-3 and V is TRBV7-7; D ambiguous. CDR3 size: 15 residues. Germline CDR1 is SSHAT and CDR2 is FNYEAQ (reference sequence). The CDR3 region has the DNA TGTGCTAGCAGCTTGGGCTACTTCTCTGGAAACACCATATATTTT. Its protein product is CASSLGYFSGNTIYF.

This chain connects TRBV7-9 to TRBJ1-4, with 8 bases that match TRBD1. This CDR3 spans 16 amino acids. The germline V gene has CDR1 SEHNR and CDR2 FQNEAQ (reference sequence). Germline trimming cut 2 bases from V and 8 bases from J; bases unmatched to any gene: 10. Here the CDR3 reads CASSLRTGWAEEKLFF. CDR3 sequence (DNA): TGTGCCAGCAGCTTAAGGACAGGGTGGGCAGAAGAAAAACTGTTTTTT.

J is TRBJ2-3 and V is TRBV28; 7 bases are shared with TRBD1. This CDR3 contains 16 residues. Germline CDR1 reads MDHEN; CDR2 reads SYDVKM. V lost 2 bases to trimming and J lost 6 bases; unmatched junction nucleotides: 11. DNA of the CDR3: TGTGCCAGCAGTTTAAAATCAAACAGGGGTGGCGATACGCAGTATTTT. Its translation: CASSLKSNRGGDTQYF.

The J gene is TRBJ1-4, the V gene TRBV29-1; no clear D. Trimming removed 7 bases from V and 4 bases from J, with 7 bases in between. From germline, CDR1 is SQVTM and CDR2 ANQGSEA. The CDR3 contains 11 residues. The CDR3 region has the DNA TGCAGCGCACTGTATAATGAAAAACTGTTTTTT. Translating gives CSALYNEKLFF.

CDR3 nucleotides: TGTGCCAGTAGTATAGATCTATGGCGGGGGATCACCGGGGAGCTGTTTTTT. Amino acids: CASSIDLWRGITGELFF. The chain carries TRBV19 and TRBJ2-2; 7 bases are shared with TRBD2. After removal of 0 bases from V and 4 bases from J, the junction contained 8 bases not matched to a gene. The length of the CDR3 is 17 residues. Germline V gene sequence: CDR1 LNHDA, CDR2 SQIVND (reference sequence).

V gene TRBV27 combines with J gene TRBJ2-7, with unresolved D. The CDR3 consists of 16 residues. Germline values: CDR1 MNHEY, CDR2 SMNVEV (reference sequence). V lost 4 bases and J 0 bases, leaving 16 bases between the germline ends. The CDR3 DNA reads TGTGCCAGCAGTTCAAACGACCCCTGGAGCTCCTACGAGCAGTACTTC. It encodes CASSSNDPWSSYEQYF.

This rearrangement joins TRBV29-1 to TRBJ2-2; the D is unclear. The CDR3 has 14 amino acids. Deletions cut 4 bases from V and 4 bases from J, with 13 bases between. Germline V gene sequence: CDR1 SQVTM, CDR2 ANQGSEA. CDR3 residues: CSVVLVGFTGELFF. In DNA form, the CDR3 reads TGCAGCGTTGTATTGGTCGGGTTCACCGGGGAGCTGTTTTTT.

The chain carries TRBV9 and TRBJ2-7, with 7 nucleotides matching TRBD2. J gave up 3 bases and V 4 bases, and 7 bases lay outside the gene matches. The CDR3 has 14 residues. Germline CDR1 SGDLS, CDR2 YYNGEE. The CDR3 DNA reads as TGTGCCAGCAGCCTAGGGGACTATAGCTACGAGCAGTACTTC. Amino acid sequence: CASSLGDYSYEQYF.

This chain uses TRBV5-8 with TRBJ1-2, with 9 bases matching TRBD1. The CDR3 loop spans 15 amino acids. The germline V gene encodes CDR1 SGHTS and CDR2 YDEGEE. The junction had 8 bases not matched to a gene; V was cut back by 4 bases and J by 4 bases. CDR3 sequence reads: CASSPWTGDGYGYTF. CDR3 sequence (DNA): TGTGCCAGCAGCCCGTGGACAGGGGACGGCTATGGCTACACCTTC.

The genes are TRBV18 and TRBJ2-3; TRBD2 matches 15 bases. Losses at the gene ends were 5 bases for V and 1 base for J; bases not matched to a gene: 10. The CDR3 is made up of 19 amino acids. Germline-derived CDR1 and CDR2 are KGHSH and LQKENI. In DNA form, the CDR3 reads TGTGCCAGCTCAGCTTGGACTAGCGGGAGGGCCTATGGCACAGATACGCAGTATTTT. Translating gives CASSAWTSGRAYGTDTQYF.

The chain is built from TRBV5-1 and TRBJ1-1, with 7 bases lining up with TRBD1. CDR3 size: 14 residues. In germline, CDR1 is SGHRS, CDR2 YFSETQ. V shed 4 bases, J shed 5 bases, and the junction held 8 bases outside the gene matches. As DNA, the CDR3 is TGCGCCAGCAGCGGTACAGGGGTAGGGACTGAAGCTTTCTTT. As protein: CASSGTGVGTEAFF.

This sequence joins TRBV11-1 and TRBJ2-7; possibly TRBD1 for D (5 bases). The CDR3 is made up of 14 amino acids. V dropped 4 bases and J dropped 3 bases, with 13 bases sitting between them. Germline V gene lookup returns CDR1 SGHAT and CDR2 FQDESV (reference sequence). Here the CDR3 DNA reads TGTGCCAGCAGCTGGGGCAACTGGGACTACGAGCAGTACTTC. It codes for CASSWGNWDYEQYF.

V is TRBV4-1 and J is TRBJ2-7; the D gene is possibly TRBD1 (6 bases). The CDR3 runs 15 residues. The V gene's germline CDR1 is MGHRA and CDR2 YSYEKL. V was clipped by 2 bases and J by 2 bases, with 13 bases between them. CDR3 sequence: CASSQLTTGTYEQYF. CDR3 nucleotides: TGCGCCAGCAGCCAACTGACGACAGGCACCTACGAGCAGTACTTC.